This T cell receptor beta chain was profiled in a study of CD8+CD57+ T cells in acquired aplastic anemia. Study background: Sorted CD4+ and CD8+ cells gave a mean 3.2 ug DNA, range about 0.19 to 27.4 ug. Study-wide points: There were over 25 CD8+ CDR3 sequences that occurred in both patients and controls.

About this clonotype: Antigen specificity is unknown.

Deletions cut 6 bases from V and 1 base from J, with 13 bases between. The CDR3 is 14 residues long. The TCR beta profiling, which covered VDJ combination and CDR3 sequence, was carried out using genomic DNA as the template. TCRdb used MiXCR to reprocess the reads, holding one entry per CDR3 protein. This table has 150,000 to 200,000 distinct CDR3 sequences, roughly 64% appearing once. The sequencing input was sorted CD4+, CD8+, or CD8+CD57+ T cells (not recorded which) from PBMCs. This sequence joins TRBV12-3 or TRBV12-4 and TRBJ2-7; perhaps TRBD2 as D (7 bases). This TCR was recovered from a human donor with severe aplastic anemia or a healthy control (not recorded which). CDR3 amino acids: CASRAAGASYEQYF. Written as DNA, the CDR3 is TGTGCCAGCAGGGCTGCGGGGGCATCCTACGAGCAGTACTTC.